The 19 T cell receptor beta chains listed next were all sequenced from one sample in a study of shared clonotypes between healthy human individuals (dated by TCRdb to the early 2020s). Receptor amplification or capture employed the immunoSEQ multiplex PCR assay. Drawn from immuneACCESS, this table holds only the in-frame rearrangements with V and J called that TCRdb kept. Clones are partly lost; checked studies trace under half to an unresolved V gene and leave the rest unexplained. The table for this sample lists about 510,000 clones; around 79% of them were counted only once. The ten largest clonotypes hold approximately 12% of the sample. Sequencing was done on a sample of PBMCs. These receptors were collected from a woman in her 40s in good health. Some clones in this sample may be carry-over from other donors' samples.

V and J are TRBV28 and TRBJ2-7; no reliable D call. This CDR3 region has 15 residues. In germline, CDR1 is MDHEN, CDR2 SYDVKM. V lost 3 bases, J lost 1 base, and 13 bases lay in between. The CDR3 reads CASSLLGVSSYEQYF. In nucleotides, the CDR3 is TGTGCCAGCAGTTTGTTAGGAGTGAGTTCCTACGAGCAGTACTTC.

V gene TRBV9 combines with J gene TRBJ2-5; D is uncertain. The length of the CDR3 is 13 residues. The V end lost 0 bases, the J end lost 2 bases, and 5 bases lay between the germline ends. Looked up from germline, CDR1 is SGDLS and CDR2 is YYNGEE. CDR3 sequence: CASSVGTQETQYF. CDR3 DNA: TGTGCCAGCAGCGTAGGGACGCAAGAGACCCAGTACTTC.

The CDR3, as DNA: TGTGCCAGCAGTGAATTACAGGGGGCGTCCGAGCAGTACTTC. Translated: CASSELQGASEQYF. The rearrangement links TRBV6-1 to TRBJ2-7; 9 bases align to TRBD1. Germline loops: CDR1 MNHNS, CDR2 SASEGT. The CDR3 extends over 14 amino acids. J lost 6 bases, V lost 2 bases, and 5 bases had no gene match.

Comment on this clone: A far larger clone lies a single base away; this is likely a read error. This chain joins TRBV30 and TRBJ2-5; weak D call: TRBD1 (6 bases). The germline V and J ends were trimmed by 5 bases and 2 bases, with 15 bases remaining between them. Germline V gives CDR1 GTSNPN, CDR2 SVGIG (reference sequence). CDR3 length equals 14 residues. The CDR3 DNA sequence: TGTGCCTGGGGCCGACAGGTTCGACAAGAGACCCAGTACTTC. Its protein is CAWGRQVRQETQYF.

This chain connects TRBV14 to TRBJ2-3; possible D gene TRBD2, 6 bases. The CDR3 extends over 15 amino acids. Trimming pared 4 bases from V and 2 bases from J, leaving 13 bases between. CDR1 is SGHDN, CDR2 FVKESK, per germline. CDR3 protein: CASSPRRGLTDTQYF. The CDR3 coding sequence is TGTGCCAGCAGCCCCAGGCGGGGACTCACAGATACGCAGTATTTT. The variable domain in full, with the rest retrieved from reference TRBV14 and TRBJ2-3, is EAGVTQFPSHSVIEKGQTVTLRCDPISGHDNLYWYRRVMGKEIKFLLHFVKESKQDESGMPNNRFLAERTGGTYSTLKVQPAELEDSGVYFCASSPRRGLTDTQYFGPGTRLTVL.

This chain uses TRBV30 with TRBJ2-1, with 7 bases aligning to TRBD2. The CDR3 spans 13 residues. The germline V gene has CDR1 GTSNPN and CDR2 SVGIG (reference sequence). J lost 4 bases, V lost 2 bases, and 2 bases had no gene match. CDR3 in amino acids: CAWSRTSYNEQFF. The CDR3 nucleotides read TGTGCCTGGAGTCGGACTAGTTACAATGAGCAGTTCTTC.

This chain joins TRBV15 and TRBJ2-6; perhaps D is TRBD1 or TRBD2 (6 bases each). Trimming removed 5 bases from V and 4 bases from J, with 18 bases in between. Germline V lookup: CDR1 LNHNV, CDR2 YYDKDF (reference sequence). The CDR3 contains 17 residues. The DNA for the CDR3 is TGTGCCACCAGCCTACGAGGGTGGGGGGCCGGGGCCAACGTCCTGACTTTC. Its translation is CATSLRGWGAGANVLTF.

V usage is TRBV11-2 and J usage is TRBJ2-6; maybe TRBD2 (7 bases). The ends were cut back, 4 bases at V and 2 bases at J, with 21 bases in the middle. Germline assignment: CDR1 SGHAT and CDR2 FQNNGV. The CDR3 covers 19 residues. The CDR3 here is CASSSYPGGGNAGANVLTF. The DNA for the CDR3 is TGTGCCAGCAGCTCGTACCCTGGGGGGGGCAATGCTGGGGCCAACGTCCTGACTTTC.

Concerning this clone: An end of the junction does not agree with germline; a read error may underlie this. The rearrangement joins TRBV14 to TRBJ2-1; TRBD1 might be the D (6 bases). Germline V gene data show CDR1 as SGHDN and CDR2 as FVKESK. This CDR3 comprises 13 residues. This CDR3 is CASSQDLYLPGVF. The CDR3, as DNA: TGTGCCAGCAGCCAAGATCTTTACCTACCAGGGGTCTTC.

The rearrangement uses TRBV10-2 and TRBJ1-5; D gene ambiguous. This CDR3 contains 15 residues. Germline V gene lookup returns CDR1 WSHSY and CDR2 SAAADI. V lost 0 bases and J 4 bases, leaving 10 bases between the germline ends. CDR3 DNA: TGCGCCAGCAGTGAGTCAGGAGGGTCGAATCAGCCCCAGCATTTT. It is translated as CASSESGGSNQPQHF.

The CDR3 loop is CAISTGGRYGYTF. For the CDR3, the DNA is TGTGCCATTTCCACAGGGGGCCGGTATGGCTACACCTTC. The gene calls are TRBV10-3 and TRBJ1-2; 9 positions match TRBD1. The CDR3 has 13 residues. With 9 bases clipped from V and 5 bases from J, the junction kept 7 bases outside the gene matches. Per germline, CDR1 ENHRY and CDR2 SYGVKD.

This clone was seen a handful of times. The gene calls are TRBV6-1 and TRBJ2-1, with D hard to call. V dropped 4 bases and J dropped 1 base, with 8 bases sitting between them. The CDR3 is made up of 14 amino acids. CDR1 is MNHNS and CDR2 is SASEGT in the germline V gene. In DNA form, the CDR3 reads TGTGCCAGCAGTGGGTCAGATTCCTACAATGAGCAGTTCTTC. Protein sequence: CASSGSDSYNEQFF.

V usage is TRBV15 and J usage is TRBJ2-7; D is tentatively TRBD1 or TRBD2 (6 bases each). CDR1 and CDR2 from the germline V gene are LNHNV and YYDKDF (reference sequence). This CDR3 contains 15 residues. V gave up 0 bases and J gave up 5 bases, with 14 bases separating them. The CDR3: CATSRDVNREDEQYF. CDR3 DNA: TGTGCCACCAGCAGAGATGTGAACAGGGAGGACGAGCAGTACTTC.

This clone was detected once. The V gene is TRBV7-9, the J gene TRBJ1-4; 8 nucleotides line up with TRBD1. The germline V gene encodes CDR1 SEHNR and CDR2 FQNEAQ (reference sequence). The V and J ends lost 3 bases and 7 bases, in that order; junction bases with no gene match: 4. The CDR3 sequence is 14 residues long. The CDR3 DNA sequence: TGTGCCAGCAGCTTTGGGACAGGATCTGAAAAACTGTTTTTT. Translated, it gives CASSFGTGSEKLFF.

The gene calls are TRBV10-3 and TRBJ1-6; the D gene is possibly TRBD1 (5 bases). V lost 4 bases to trimming and J lost 7 bases, with 17 bases between them. The V gene's germline CDR1 is ENHRY and CDR2 SYGVKD. The CDR3 extends over 16 amino acids. CDR3: CAISVSGGVGNSPLHF. The CDR3 DNA sequence: TGTGCCATCAGTGTCTCCGGGGGGGTTGGAAATTCACCCCTCCACTTT.

This clone was seen only a few times. The chain is built from TRBV28 and TRBJ1-4; 8 nucleotides align to TRBD1. CDR1 is MDHEN, CDR2 SYDVKM, per germline. J was trimmed by 8 bases and V by 5 bases; bases with no gene match: 10. The CDR3 runs 15 residues. CDR3 in amino acids: CASSATGGKSEKLFF. CDR3 DNA sequence: TGTGCCAGCAGTGCTACAGGGGGGAAGAGCGAAAAACTGTTTTTT.

The chain recombines TRBV4-3 with TRBJ2-2; 10 nucleotides line up with TRBD1. J lost 6 bases, V lost 3 bases, and 4 bases had no gene match. In germline, CDR1 is LGHNA, CDR2 YSLEER. The CDR3 runs to 15 residues. CDR3 sequence reads: CASSQTGGGPGELFF. The CDR3 nucleotides read TGCGCCAGCAGCCAGACAGGGGGCGGTCCCGGGGAGCTGTTTTTT.

CDR3 nucleotide sequence: TGTGCCAGCAGCACTCGAGCGGGAGACACAGATACGCAGTATTTT. Translated: CASSTRAGDTDTQYF. The chain employs TRBV11-2 and TRBJ2-3; 8 bases agree with TRBD2. The CDR3 is made up of 15 amino acids. After removal of 5 bases from V and 2 bases from J, the junction contained 6 bases not matched to a gene. Germline-derived CDR1 and CDR2 are SGHAT and FQNNGV.

This clone was seen more than once but under ten times. The V call is TRBV6-4, the J call TRBJ2-2; the D gene could be TRBD1 or TRBD2 (5 bases each). The CDR3 sequence is 15 residues long. V lost 4 bases and J 1 base, leaving 10 bases between the germline ends. Germline values: CDR1 MRHNA, CDR2 SNTAGT. The CDR3 reads CASSGDHQNTGELFF. In nucleotides, the CDR3 is TGTGCCAGCAGTGGGGACCACCAGAACACCGGGGAGCTGTTTTTT.